This paragraph covers one T cell receptor (beta chain) sequence. These data are taken from a study of cytomegalovirus exposure and HLA in healthy donors. Germline V gene data show CDR1 as SGHTA and CDR2 as FQGTGA. This CDR3 contains 13 residues. Trimming cost V 2 bases and J 4 bases, with 7 bases left between them. PCR amplification relied on 60 Vbeta primers (plus 13 Jbeta primers). Method: immunoSEQ multiplex PCR; TCRdb's copy keeps in-frame clones and lacks some. The sample consists of 150,000 to 200,000 clones, roughly 87% of them appearing once. The V gene is TRBV7-3, the J gene TRBJ2-3; D gene uncertain. This receptor was taken from a girl less than two years old in good health and CMV-seronegative. The sample taken for sequencing was PBMCs. This CDR3 is CASSLLGSDTQYF. DNA of the CDR3: TGTGCCAGCAGCTTACTAGGCTCAGATACGCAGTATTTT.